This T cell receptor beta chain was captured in a study of T cells in Graves' hyperthyroidism and ophthalmopathy. V lost 1 base and J lost 5; bases outside the gene matches: 12. The CDR3 spans 16 residues. Germline lookup yields CDR1 DFQATT and CDR2 SNEGSKA (reference sequence). It was RNA transcripts that yielded the amplified TCR beta CDR3 regions. First-round RT-PCR of the TCR CDR3 relied on the HTBI primer set. TCRdb reprocessed the multiplex PCR reads via MiXCR and lists one record per CDR3 protein. The sample holds fewer than 350,000 distinct CDR3 sequences, approximately 16% seen once. This clonotype was recorded many times.

V is TRBV20-1 and J is TRBJ2-5; 8 bases are shared with TRBD1. Sequenced input: blood. The origin of this receptor is a woman in her 50s with Graves' hyperthyroidism that later progressed to Graves' ophthalmopathy. CDR3 DNA sequence: TGCAGTGCTAGAGGGATCCAGGGGACAGGAGACGAGACCCAGTACTTC. This codes for CSARGIQGTGDETQYF.